The TCR beta chain described here comes from a study of control samples from healthy donors and cancer patients. Libraries were prepared by immunoSEQ multiplex PCR; TCRdb keeps only in-frame clonotypes and omits some of them. The sample records roughly 40,000 clones, about 94% being singletons. Trimming took 5 bases from V and 1 from J, leaving 8 bases between them. In germline, CDR1 is LNHDA, CDR2 SQIVND (reference sequence). The CDR3 covers 13 residues. This clone was detected only once. The chain combines TRBV19 with TRBJ1-2, with D uncertain. Sequenced material: blood. The receptor was derived from a woman in her fifties or sixties in good health. DNA for the CDR3: TGTGCCAGTAGTCCGGACCGTAACTATGGCTACACCTTC. This gives the protein CASSPDRNYGYTF.